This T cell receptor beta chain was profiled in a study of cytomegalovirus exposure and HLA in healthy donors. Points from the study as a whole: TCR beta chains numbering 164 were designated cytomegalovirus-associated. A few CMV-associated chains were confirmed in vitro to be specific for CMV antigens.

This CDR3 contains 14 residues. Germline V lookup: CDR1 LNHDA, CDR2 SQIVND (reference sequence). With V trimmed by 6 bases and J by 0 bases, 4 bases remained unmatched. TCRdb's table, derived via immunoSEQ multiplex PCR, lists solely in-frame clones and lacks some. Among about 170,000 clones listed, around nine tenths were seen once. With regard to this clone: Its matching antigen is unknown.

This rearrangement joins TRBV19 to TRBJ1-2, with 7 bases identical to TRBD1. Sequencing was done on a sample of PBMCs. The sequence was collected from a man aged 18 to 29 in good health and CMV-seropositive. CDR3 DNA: TGTGCCAGTAGGGCGGGACAGTCTAACTATGGCTACACCTTC. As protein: CASRAGQSNYGYTF.